A single sample gave rise to the 28 T cell receptor beta chains below, sequenced in a study of somatic mutations in cytotoxic T cells in rheumatoid arthritis. The method was immunoSEQ multiplex PCR; TCRdb's version includes in-frame clones alone and lacks a portion of them. The sample contains around 12,000 clones, approximately 80% of which appear only once. The sample consisted of CD8+ T cells sorted from blood. These receptors all stem from a man aged 45-60 years in good health.

The chain carries TRBV5-1 and TRBJ2-3; TRBD2 is a possible D gene (6 bases). Germline values: CDR1 SGHRS, CDR2 YFSETQ. This CDR3 has 16 amino acids. The V gene lost 2 bases and the J gene lost 0 bases, with 13 bases spanning the gap. CDR3 sequence (DNA): TGCGCCAGCAGCTTTGGGCGGGGAGCCAGCACAGATACGCAGTATTTT. Translated: CASSFGRGASTDTQYF.

The chain combines TRBV7-2 with TRBJ2-7; D gene uncertain. The germline gives CDR1 SGHTA, CDR2 FQGNSA. V lost 5 bases to trimming and J lost 3 bases, with 11 bases between them. This CDR3 has 13 residues. The CDR3: CASSPTDGYEQYF. CDR3 nucleotide sequence: TGTGCCAGCAGCCCAACGGACGGCTACGAGCAGTACTTC. Drawing the rest from reference TRBV7-2 and TRBJ2-7, the complete variable domain is GAGVSQSPSNKVTEKGKDVELRCDPISGHTALYWYRQSLGQGLEFLIYFQGNSAPDKSGLPSDRFSAERTGGSVSTLTIQRTQQEDSAVYLCASSPTDGYEQYFGPGTRLTVT.

The chain is built from TRBV21-1 and TRBJ2-3; the table's D call, TRBD2, has no DNA check behind it. TRBV21-1 is termed a pseudogene. This CDR3 spans 16 amino acids. As DNA, the CDR3 is TGTGCCAGCAGCGCCGGGACTAGCGGGGGCACAGATACGCAGTATTTT. Residues: CASSAGTSGGTDTQYF.

The chain uses TRBV6-5 and TRBJ1-2; D uncertain. The CDR3 has 15 residues. Deletions cut 2 bases from V and 1 base from J, with 11 bases between. In germline, CDR1 is MNHEY, CDR2 SVGAGI. The CDR3 DNA is TGTGCCAGCAGTTACCGGGCAGATCTTAACTATGGCTACACCTTC. Its translation is CASSYRADLNYGYTF.

V usage is TRBV2 and J usage is TRBJ2-7; tentative D call: TRBD2 (6 bases). The CDR3 totals 13 residues. Trimming took off 6 bases at V and 4 bases at J, with 13 bases between the two ends. Per the germline V gene, CDR1 is SNHLY and CDR2 is FYNNEI. CDR3 DNA: TGTGCCAGCAGACGACTAGGGGAATACGAGCAGTACGTC. Encoded protein: CASRRLGEYEQYV.

DNA for the CDR3: TGTGCCAGCAGCCCGACAGGGGATTCCTATGGCTACACCTTC. Its protein product is CASSPTGDSYGYTF. The genes are TRBV7-2 and TRBJ1-2; 8 bases fit TRBD1. V was clipped by 5 bases and J by 4 bases; unmatched bases: 6. The CDR3 loop spans 14 amino acids. The germline CDR1 and CDR2 sequences are SGHTA and FQGNSA. Filled out from reference TRBV7-2 and TRBJ1-2, the complete variable domain reads GAGVSQSPSNKVTEKGKDVELRCDPISGHTALYWYRQSLGQGLEFLIYFQGNSAPDKSGLPSDRFSAERTGGSVSTLTIQRTQQEDSAVYLCASSPTGDSYGYTFGSGTRLTVV.

V gene TRBV7-8 combines with J gene TRBJ1-2, with TRBD1 as a possible D gene (6 bases). Germline CDR1 is SGHVS and CDR2 is FQNEAQ. The CDR3 covers 14 residues. Trimming stripped 5 bases from V and 8 bases from J, with 18 bases between. The CDR3 protein is CASSVLTGTGGYTF. In DNA, the CDR3 is TGTGCCAGCAGCGTCCTAACAGGGACCGGCGGCTACACCTTC.

The CDR3 is CASSMVEGRSEKLFF. CDR3 coding DNA: TGTGCCAGTAGTATGGTCGAGGGCCGGAGCGAAAAACTGTTTTTT. This chain joins TRBV19 and TRBJ1-4; D unresolved. CDR3 size: 15 residues. Between the trimmed V and J ends, which lost 3 bases and 8 bases, there was a span of 16 bases. The germline V gene encodes CDR1 LNHDA and CDR2 SQIVND (reference sequence). Using reference TRBV19 and TRBJ1-4 for the parts outside the CDR3, the full variable domain is DGGITQSPKYLFRKEGQNVTLSCEQNLNHDAMYWYRQDPGQGLRLIYYSQIVNDFQKGDIAEGYSVSREKKESFPLTVTSAQKNPTAFYLCASSMVEGRSEKLFFGSGTQLSVL.

Sample share makes this clone large (0.1 to 1%). CDR3 DNA: TGTGCCAGCTCACCAGGCAGGGGGACTGAAGCTTTCTTT. Translating it yields CASSPGRGTEAFF. V gene TRBV18 combines with J gene TRBJ1-1; 7 nucleotides match TRBD1. The CDR3 sequence is 13 residues long. The germline gives CDR1 KGHSH, CDR2 LQKENI. J lost 5 bases, V lost 2 bases, and 2 bases had no gene match.

The J gene is TRBJ1-2, the V gene TRBV11-3; a possible D gene is TRBD1 (6 bases). V dropped 5 bases and J dropped 4 bases, with 17 bases sitting between them. The CDR3 covers 15 residues. In germline, CDR1 is SGHNT, CDR2 YENEEA. The CDR3 region has the DNA TGTGCCAGCAGCGACAGGCAGGGGAGTTTCTATGGCTACACCTTC. This sequence encodes CASSDRQGSFYGYTF. The full variable domain, completed using reference TRBV11-3 and TRBJ1-2, is EAGVVQSPRYKIIEKKQPVAFWCNPISGHNTLYWYLQNLGQGPELLIRYENEEAVDDSQLPKDRFSAERLKGVDSTLKIQPAELGDSAVYLCASSDRQGSFYGYTFGSGTRLTVV.

J is TRBJ2-7 and V is TRBV27; D is ambiguous. The CDR3 runs to 17 residues. The germline V gene has CDR1 MNHEY and CDR2 SMNVEV (reference sequence). With 5 bases removed from V and 3 bases from J, the gap between germline ends came to 23 bases. The CDR3 DNA reads as TGTGCCAGCAGTACGTCAATCAAGAAACAGATTCACTACGAGCAGTACTTC. Encoded protein: CASSTSIKKQIHYEQYF.

This chain uses TRBV6-5 with TRBJ1-1, with TRBD1 identical over 11 bases. CDR1 and CDR2 (germline): MNHEY, SVGAGI. This CDR3 has 15 amino acids. V lost 6 bases to trimming and J lost 4 bases; unmatched junction nucleotides: 7. As DNA, the CDR3 is TGTGCCAGCAGGGTCGGACAGGGGGCTCGCACTGAAGCTTTCTTT. Protein: CASRVGQGARTEAFF.

V and J are TRBV15 and TRBJ2-7; 8 nucleotides match TRBD1. The CDR3 totals 16 residues. Unmatched junction bases numbered 7, after V lost 3 bases and J lost 0 bases. Germline V gives CDR1 LNHNV, CDR2 YYDKDF (reference sequence). The CDR3 loop is CATSSAGQGGSYEQYF. In DNA form, the CDR3 reads TGTGCCACCAGCAGTGCCGGACAGGGTGGCTCCTACGAGCAGTACTTC.

The rearrangement joins TRBV27 to TRBJ1-5; TRBD1 matches 10 bases. Per the germline V gene, CDR1 is MNHEY and CDR2 is SMNVEV (reference sequence). The CDR3 runs to 15 residues. Trimming removed 5 bases from V and 6 bases from J; junction bases left unmatched: 7. This CDR3 is CASSGTGERGQPQHF. CDR3 bases: TGTGCCAGCAGTGGGACAGGGGAGAGGGGTCAGCCCCAGCATTTT.

This clone is categorized as large (0.1 to 1%). V gene TRBV6-5 combines with J gene TRBJ2-7, with 11 bases fitting TRBD2. Trimming cost V 6 bases and J 3 bases; bases outside gene matches: 7. The CDR3 is made up of 15 amino acids. The V gene's germline CDR1 is MNHEY and CDR2 SVGAGI. Written as DNA, the CDR3 is TGTGCCAGCAGCCTACTAGCGGGAGCGTACTACGAGCAGTACTTC. Amino acids: CASSLLAGAYYEQYF.

V is TRBV7-9 and J is TRBJ2-7, with D unresolved. The CDR3 has 12 amino acids. Germline V gene sequence: CDR1 SEHNR, CDR2 FQNEAQ (reference sequence). The V gene lost 5 bases and the J gene lost 3 bases, with 8 bases spanning the gap. The CDR3 here is CASSPGRYEQYV. CDR3 coding DNA: TGTGCCAGCAGCCCCGGACGCTACGAGCAGTACGTC.

The chain is built from TRBV27 and TRBJ2-1, with 10 positions matching TRBD2. The V gene end was trimmed by 6 bases and the J gene end by 4 bases; junction bases not matched to a gene: 9. The CDR3 loop spans 16 amino acids. Germline CDR1 is MNHEY and CDR2 is SMNVEV (reference sequence). The chain's CDR3 is CASRVYGLADYNEQFF. In DNA, the CDR3 is TGTGCCAGCAGAGTTTATGGACTAGCGGATTACAATGAGCAGTTCTTC.

Comment on this clone: One end of the junction fails to match germline, which may point to a read error. The chain links TRBV28 to TRBJ1-2; no reliable D call. Per the germline V gene, CDR1 is MDHEN and CDR2 is SYDVKM. This CDR3 has 16 amino acids. The CDR3, as DNA: TGTGCCAGCAGTTTCCTCCCGATGGGCGCAAACTATGGCTGCACCTTC. Translated, it gives CASSFLPMGANYGCTF.

The chain combines TRBV15 with TRBJ1-1, with D possibly TRBD1 on 5 matching bases. Germline assignment: CDR1 LNHNV and CDR2 YYDKDF (reference sequence). V dropped 0 bases and J dropped 6 bases, with 11 bases sitting between them. The CDR3 length is 14 residues. The CDR3 loop is CATSRDGARPEAFF. CDR3 nucleotide sequence: TGTGCCACCAGCAGAGATGGGGCTAGGCCTGAAGCTTTCTTT.

This clone was recorded once. The gene calls are TRBV5-1 and TRBJ2-7; unclear D gene. Germline V lookup: CDR1 SGHRS, CDR2 YFSETQ. The ends were cut back, 9 bases at V and 1 base at J, with 20 bases in the middle. This CDR3 is 15 amino acids long. The CDR3, as DNA: TGCGCCACCTCACCCGAGATAATTGGTTCCTACGAGCAGTACTTC. Translated, it gives CATSPEIIGSYEQYF. The variable domain in full, completed from reference TRBV5-1 and TRBJ2-7, reads KAGVTQTPRYLIKTRGQQVTLSCSPISGHRSVSWYQQTPGQGLQFLFEYFSETQRNKGNFPGRFSGRQFSNSRSEMNVSTLELGDSALYLCATSPEIIGSYEQYFGPGTRLTVT.

In its sample, this clone was seen once. The J gene is TRBJ2-7, the V gene TRBV7-6, with TRBD2 matching over 13 bases. Germline CDR1 SGHVS, CDR2 FNYEAQ. Trimming cost V 5 bases and J 5 bases; bases outside gene matches: 6. CDR3 length: 15 amino acids. The CDR3 reads CASSEGTSGIDEQYF. CDR3 DNA: TGTGCCAGCAGCGAGGGGACTAGCGGGATCGACGAGCAGTACTTC.

CDR3 bases: TGTGCCAGCAGTTACGGGGAGACGGGGGGGCCTTACGAGCAGTACGTC. As protein: CASSYGETGGPYEQYV. The chain has TRBV6-6 and TRBJ2-7; TRBD2 matches 8 bases. The germline V gene encodes CDR1 MNHNY and CDR2 SVGAGI (reference sequence). There are 16 residues in the CDR3. V lost 2 bases and J lost 4; bases outside the gene matches: 10.

This chain uses TRBV7-8 with TRBJ2-1; D is possibly TRBD1 (6 bases). This CDR3 is 13 amino acids long. Germline lookup yields CDR1 SGHVS and CDR2 FQNEAQ. Trimming pared 6 bases from V and 5 bases from J, leaving 11 bases between. CDR3 amino acids: CASRAGVDNEQFF. The CDR3 nucleotides are TGTGCCAGCAGGGCAGGGGTAGACAATGAGCAGTTCTTC.

The rearrangement joins TRBV4-1 to TRBJ2-1; 8 bases map to TRBD2. The V gene's germline CDR1 is MGHRA and CDR2 YSYEKL. There are 18 residues in the CDR3. The trim removed 0 bases at V and 4 bases at J, leaving 11 bases unmatched. This chain's CDR3 is CASSQDWFAVAGYNEQFF. The CDR3, as DNA: TGCGCCAGCAGCCAAGATTGGTTTGCGGTAGCGGGATACAATGAGCAGTTCTTC.

Only one count was recorded for this clone. The chain recombines TRBV11-2 with TRBJ2-7, with 8 bases matching TRBD1. The V gene's germline CDR1 is SGHAT and CDR2 FQNNGV. The CDR3 covers 16 residues. The ends lost 2 bases at V and 2 bases at J; junction bases unmatched: 8. CDR3 region: CASSLQGAVLTYEQYV. The CDR3 DNA reads TGTGCCAGCAGCTTACAGGGGGCTGTATTAACCTACGAGCAGTACGTC.

The rearrangement links TRBV2 to TRBJ2-2, with 12 bases identical to TRBD1. J lost 6 bases, V lost 6 bases, and 8 bases had no gene match. From germline, CDR1 is SNHLY and CDR2 FYNNEI. The CDR3 covers 16 residues. The CDR3 DNA follows: TGTGCCAGCAGCGACTCCCGGGACAGGGGGCCCGGGGAGCTGTTTTTT. As protein: CASSDSRDRGPGELFF.

The V gene is TRBV6-6, the J gene TRBJ1-1; 8 nucleotides align to TRBD1. Germline V gene lookup returns CDR1 MNHNY and CDR2 SVGAGI (reference sequence). With 6 bases clipped from V and 1 base from J, the junction kept 4 bases outside the gene matches. CDR3 length: 14 residues. CDR3 residues: CASRDGQGNTEAFF. In DNA form, the CDR3 reads TGTGCCAGCAGGGACGGACAGGGGAACACTGAAGCTTTCTTT.

The chain joins TRBV28 to TRBJ2-7; 8 positions agree with TRBD2. Germline loops: CDR1 MDHEN, CDR2 SYDVKM. CDR3 length: 15 amino acids. V was pared by 4 bases and J by 3 bases, with 8 bases of the junction left unmatched. The CDR3 DNA is TGTGCCAGCAGTTCACTAAAGCGGGAGCTCTACGAGCAGTACTTC. As protein: CASSSLKRELYEQYF.